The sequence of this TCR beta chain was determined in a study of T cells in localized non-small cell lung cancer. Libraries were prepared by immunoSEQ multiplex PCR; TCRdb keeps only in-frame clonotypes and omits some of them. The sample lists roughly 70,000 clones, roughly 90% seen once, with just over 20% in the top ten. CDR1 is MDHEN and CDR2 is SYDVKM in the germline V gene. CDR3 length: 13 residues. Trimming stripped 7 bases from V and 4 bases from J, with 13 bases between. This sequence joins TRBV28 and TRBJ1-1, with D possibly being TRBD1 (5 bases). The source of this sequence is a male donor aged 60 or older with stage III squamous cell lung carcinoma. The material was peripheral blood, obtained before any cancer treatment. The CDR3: CASKNTGPTEAFF. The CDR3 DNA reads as TGTGCCAGCAAAAACACAGGCCCCACTGAAGCTTTCTTT.